These 8 T cell receptor beta chains originate from one sample sequenced in a study of cytomegalovirus exposure and HLA in healthy donors. The data were produced by immunoSEQ multiplex PCR, yet TCRdb's version contains in-frame clones alone and is incomplete. The data contain under 250,000 clones, 80% to 90% of them singletons. Sequencing was done on a sample of PBMCs. Receptors originate from a young woman in good health and CMV-seropositive.

This chain connects TRBV6-5 to TRBJ2-7; the match to TRBD1 covers 7 bases. Per the germline V gene, CDR1 is MNHEY and CDR2 is SVGAGI. The CDR3 is made up of 13 amino acids. Trimming at V came to 6 bases and at J to 1 base, leaving 3 bases not matched to a gene. CDR3 bases: TGTGCCAGCAGCCCGGGACAGTCCTACGAGCAGTACTTC. Its translation: CASSPGQSYEQYF.

V is TRBV27 and J is TRBJ2-4, with 9 positions matching TRBD2. CDR3 length: 19 residues. V was clipped by 5 bases and J by 3 bases; unmatched bases: 17. The germline CDR1 and CDR2 sequences are MNHEY and SMNVEV (reference sequence). The CDR3 nucleotides read TGTGCCAGCAGTCCCATCTTGGCGGGAGGGGGGGGGCTCAAAAACATTCAGTACTTC. Its protein product is CASSPILAGGGGLKNIQYF.

The rearrangement uses TRBV5-1 and TRBJ1-1; D is possibly TRBD1 (5 bases). Trimming took off 3 bases at V and 4 bases at J, with 13 bases between the two ends. The CDR3 consists of 14 residues. Germline-derived CDR1 and CDR2 are SGHRS and YFSETQ. CDR3 sequence reads: CASSWDLGGTEAFF. CDR3 coding DNA: TGCGCCAGCAGCTGGGACCTCGGGGGCACTGAAGCTTTCTTT. Filled out from reference TRBV5-1 and TRBJ1-1, the complete variable domain reads KAGVTQTPRYLIKTRGQQVTLSCSPISGHRSVSWYQQTPGQGLQFLFEYFSETQRNKGNFPGRFSGRQFSNSRSEMNVSTLELGDSALYLCASSWDLGGTEAFFGQGTRLTVV.

V and J are TRBV5-1 and TRBJ2-3, with TRBD2 as a possible D gene (5 bases). CDR1 and CDR2 (germline): SGHRS, YFSETQ. The CDR3 spans 16 residues. V was trimmed by 6 bases and J by 0 bases, leaving 17 bases between them. In nucleotides, the CDR3 is TGCGCCAGCAACGGGAAGGTGGGATCTAGCACAGATACGCAGTATTTT. Translated, it gives CASNGKVGSSTDTQYF.

The gene calls are TRBV4-1 and TRBJ2-1; 9 nucleotides line up with TRBD2. The V gene's germline CDR1 is MGHRA and CDR2 YSYEKL. V lost 3 bases, J lost 4 bases, and 13 bases stayed unmatched. This CDR3 has 18 amino acids. For the CDR3, the DNA is TGCGCCAGCAGCCATCCGCTTGTTGCGGGAGGGCTGTACAATGAGCAGTTCTTC. Residues: CASSHPLVAGGLYNEQFF.

The J gene is TRBJ2-5, the V gene TRBV10-3; 9 positions agree with TRBD1. The CDR3 length is 15 residues. CDR1 ENHRY and CDR2 SYGVKD come from the germline V gene. J was trimmed by 0 bases and V by 4 bases; bases with no gene match: 3. The CDR3 DNA follows: TGTGCCATCAGTGTGGGGACAGGGAACCAAGAGACCCAGTACTTC. Protein sequence: CAISVGTGNQETQYF.

This clone came up many times. The chain has TRBV19 and TRBJ1-5; tentatively, D is TRBD1 (6 bases). V lost 5 bases to trimming and J lost 7 bases, with 9 bases between them. The CDR3 loop spans 12 amino acids. Germline V gene lookup returns CDR1 LNHDA and CDR2 SQIVND (reference sequence). The CDR3 nucleotides are TGTGCCAGTAGTCACAGGGACCAGCCCCAGCATTTT. Its translation is CASSHRDQPQHF.

On this clone itself: This sample also contains other DNA sequences that code for the same CDR3. The chain carries TRBV6-5 and TRBJ1-1; D unclear. CDR3 length: 12 amino acids. V was shortened by 5 bases and J by 1 base, with 5 bases between the two germline ends. CDR1 and CDR2 from the germline V gene are MNHEY and SVGAGI. In DNA form, the CDR3 reads TGTGCCAGCAGTGGGCGGAACACTGAAGCTTTCTTT. Protein: CASSGRNTEAFF.